This T cell receptor (beta chain) comes out of a study of T cell responses to AZD1222 COVID-19 vaccine. Study results and limitations: Two AZD1222 doses significantly raised spike-specific TCR breadth and depth over controls.

Repertoires were generated with immunoSEQ multiplex PCR, while TCRdb's copy carries only in-frame clones and drops some. The sample consists of some 53,000 clones, roughly 87% of them appearing once. Trimming stripped 0 bases from V and 4 bases from J, with 9 bases between. The germline CDR1 and CDR2 sequences are MNHEY and SVGEGT. This CDR3 region has 15 residues. This clone came up once. Antigen: not known. The sample in question was peripheral blood, obtained 28 days after the second AZD1222 dose. This rearrangement joins TRBV6-2 or TRBV6-3 to TRBJ1-4; D remains ambiguous. The TCR sequence derives from an adult who received the AZD1222 COVID-19 vaccine. The CDR3 sequence is CASSYSGVGNEKLFF. The DNA of the CDR3 is TGTGCCAGCAGTTACTCCGGGGTGGGTAATGAAAAACTGTTTTTT.